This T cell receptor beta chain was sequenced in a study of blood T cell repertoires in COVID-19. J lost 4 bases, V lost 0 bases, and 4 bases had no gene match. CDR1 and CDR2 (germline): SGDLS, YYNGEE. This CDR3 contains 15 residues. Produced via immunoSEQ multiplex PCR; TCRdb's table is partial and in-frame only. The sample has about 380,000 clones; over 75% are singletons. This TCR derives from a woman aged 25 to 45 who had recovered from COVID-19. V is TRBV9 and J is TRBJ1-2; TRBD1 aligns across 9 bases. Source material: PBMCs or T cells enriched from blood (not recorded which). CDR3 protein: CASSVVGQGTYGYTF. DNA for the CDR3: TGTGCCAGCAGCGTAGTCGGACAGGGGACCTATGGCTACACCTTC. The variable domain in full, completed from reference TRBV9 and TRBJ1-2, reads DSGVTQTPKHLITATGQRVTLRCSPRSGDLSVYWYQQSLDQGLQFLIQYYNGEERAKGNILERFSAQQFPDLHSELNLSSLELGDSALYFCASSVVGQGTYGYTFGSGTRLTVV.